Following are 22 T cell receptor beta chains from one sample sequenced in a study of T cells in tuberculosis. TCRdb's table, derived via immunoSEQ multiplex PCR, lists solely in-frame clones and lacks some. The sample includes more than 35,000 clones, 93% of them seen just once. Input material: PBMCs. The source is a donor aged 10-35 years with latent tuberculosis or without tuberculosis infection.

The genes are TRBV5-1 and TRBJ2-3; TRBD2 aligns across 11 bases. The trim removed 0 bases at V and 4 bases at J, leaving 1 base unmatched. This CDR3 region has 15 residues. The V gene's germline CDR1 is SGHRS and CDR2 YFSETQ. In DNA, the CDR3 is TGCGCCAGCAGCTTGGGACTAGCGGGGCCAGATACGCAGTATTTT. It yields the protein CASSLGLAGPDTQYF. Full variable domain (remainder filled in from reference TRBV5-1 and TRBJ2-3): KAGVTQTPRYLIKTRGQQVTLSCSPISGHRSVSWYQQTPGQGLQFLFEYFSETQRNKGNFPGRFSGRQFSNSRSEMNVSTLELGDSALYLCASSLGLAGPDTQYFGPGTRLTVL.

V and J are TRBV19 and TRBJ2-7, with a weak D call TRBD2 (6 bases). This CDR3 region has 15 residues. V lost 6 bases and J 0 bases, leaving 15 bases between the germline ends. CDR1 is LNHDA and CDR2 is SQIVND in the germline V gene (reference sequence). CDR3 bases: TGTGCCAGTAGCCCCCGCTACGGGGGCTCCTACGAGCAGTACTTC. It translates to CASSPRYGGSYEQYF.

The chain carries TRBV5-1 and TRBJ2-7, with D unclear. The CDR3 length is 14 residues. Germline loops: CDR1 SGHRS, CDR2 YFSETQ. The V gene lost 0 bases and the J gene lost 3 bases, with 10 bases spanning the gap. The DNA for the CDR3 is TGCGCCAGCAGCTTGGCACCGGTCGGCTACGAGCAGTACTTC. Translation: CASSLAPVGYEQYF.

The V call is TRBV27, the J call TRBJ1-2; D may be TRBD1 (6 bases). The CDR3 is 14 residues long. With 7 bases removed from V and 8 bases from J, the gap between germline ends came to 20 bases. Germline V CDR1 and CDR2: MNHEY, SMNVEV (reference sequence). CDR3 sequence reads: CASKFQGRAGGYTF. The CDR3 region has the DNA TGTGCCAGCAAATTCCAGGGGCGCGCAGGGGGCTACACCTTC.

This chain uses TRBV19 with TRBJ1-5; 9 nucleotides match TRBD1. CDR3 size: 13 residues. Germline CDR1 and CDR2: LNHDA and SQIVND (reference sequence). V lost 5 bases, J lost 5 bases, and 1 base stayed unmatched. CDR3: CASSWTGDQPQHF. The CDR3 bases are TGTGCCAGTAGTTGGACAGGGGATCAGCCCCAGCATTTT.

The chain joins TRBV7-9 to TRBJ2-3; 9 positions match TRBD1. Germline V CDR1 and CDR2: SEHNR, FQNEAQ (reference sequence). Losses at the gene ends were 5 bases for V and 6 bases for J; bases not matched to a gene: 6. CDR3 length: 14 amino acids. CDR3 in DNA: TGTGCCAGCAGCACAGGGGGCGCGACGGATACGCAGTATTTT. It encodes CASSTGGATDTQYF.

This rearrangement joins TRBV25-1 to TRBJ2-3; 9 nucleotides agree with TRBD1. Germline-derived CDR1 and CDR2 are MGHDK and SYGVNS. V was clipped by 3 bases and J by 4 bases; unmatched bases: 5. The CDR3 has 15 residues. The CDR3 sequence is CASSDRDRVSDTQYF. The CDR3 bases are TGTGCCAGCAGTGACCGGGACAGGGTGTCAGATACGCAGTATTTT.

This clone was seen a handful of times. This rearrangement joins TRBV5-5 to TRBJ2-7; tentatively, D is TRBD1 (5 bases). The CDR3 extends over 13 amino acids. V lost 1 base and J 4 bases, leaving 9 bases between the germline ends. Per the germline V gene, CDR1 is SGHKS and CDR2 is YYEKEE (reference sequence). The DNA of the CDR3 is TGTGCCAGCAGCTTGAGTGACAGATACGAGCAGTACTTC. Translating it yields CASSLSDRYEQYF. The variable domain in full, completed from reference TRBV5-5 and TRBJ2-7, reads DAGVTQSPTHLIKTRGQQVTLRCSPISGHKSVSWYQQVLGQGPQFIFQYYEKEERGRGNFPDRFSARQFPNYSSELNVNALLLGDSALYLCASSLSDRYEQYFGPGTRLTVT.

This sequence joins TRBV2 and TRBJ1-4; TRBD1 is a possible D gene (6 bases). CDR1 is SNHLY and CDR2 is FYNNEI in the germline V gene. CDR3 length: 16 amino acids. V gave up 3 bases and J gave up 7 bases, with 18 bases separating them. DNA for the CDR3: TGTGCCAGCAGTGACGAACAGACAGGTGAATTTGAAAAACTGTTTTTT. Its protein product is CASSDEQTGEFEKLFF.

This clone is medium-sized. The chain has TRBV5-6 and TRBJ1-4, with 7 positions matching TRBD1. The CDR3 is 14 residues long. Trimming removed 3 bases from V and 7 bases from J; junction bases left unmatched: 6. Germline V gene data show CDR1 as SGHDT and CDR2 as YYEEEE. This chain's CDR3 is CASSSGTAVEKLFF. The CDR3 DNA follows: TGTGCCAGCAGCTCCGGGACAGCGGTTGAAAAACTGTTTTTT.

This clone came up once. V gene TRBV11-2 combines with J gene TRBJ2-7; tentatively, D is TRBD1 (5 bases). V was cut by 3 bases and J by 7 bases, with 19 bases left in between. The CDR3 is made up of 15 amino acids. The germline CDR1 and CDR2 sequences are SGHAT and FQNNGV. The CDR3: CASSLGHSYLVEQYF. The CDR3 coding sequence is TGTGCCAGCAGCTTGGGGCACTCCTACCTGGTAGAGCAGTACTTC. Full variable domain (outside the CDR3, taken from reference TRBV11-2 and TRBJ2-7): EAGVAQSPRYKIIEKRQSVAFWCNPISGHATLYWYQQILGQGPKLLIQFQNNGVVDDSQLPKDRFSAERLKGVDSTLKIQPAKLEDSAVYLCASSLGHSYLVEQYFGPGTRLTVT.

The CDR3 DNA reads TGTGCCAGCAGCATAACCGCGACACTGACCCGGTACCCTGAAGCTTTCTTT. It codes for CASSITATLTRYPEAFF. The V and J genes are TRBV5-5 and TRBJ1-1; D call uncertain. CDR1 SGHKS and CDR2 YYEKEE come from the germline V gene (reference sequence). Trimming stripped 4 bases from V and 6 bases from J, with 25 bases between. There are 17 residues in the CDR3.

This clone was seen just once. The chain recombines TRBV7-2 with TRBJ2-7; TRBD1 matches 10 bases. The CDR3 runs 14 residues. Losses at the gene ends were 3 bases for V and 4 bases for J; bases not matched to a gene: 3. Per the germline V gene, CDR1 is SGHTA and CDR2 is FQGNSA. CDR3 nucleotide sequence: TGTGCCAGCAGCTTGGGGACAGGGGCGTACGAGCAGTACTTC. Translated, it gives CASSLGTGAYEQYF.

CDR3: CASSRRTSGVKDTQYF. CDR3 nucleotide sequence: TGTGCCAGCAGCCGTCGGACTAGCGGGGTAAAGGATACGCAGTATTTT. The chain is built from TRBV14 and TRBJ2-3, with 12 bases that match TRBD2. Germline CDR1 SGHDN, CDR2 FVKESK. Losses at the gene ends were 4 bases for V and 6 bases for J; bases not matched to a gene: 8. The CDR3 is 16 amino acids.

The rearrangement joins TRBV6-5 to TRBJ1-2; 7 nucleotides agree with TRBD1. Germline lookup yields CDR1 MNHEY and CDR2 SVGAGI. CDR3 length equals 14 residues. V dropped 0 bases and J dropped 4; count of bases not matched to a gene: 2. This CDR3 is CASSYSGTVYGYTF. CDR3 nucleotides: TGTGCCAGCAGTTACTCCGGGACAGTCTATGGCTACACCTTC.

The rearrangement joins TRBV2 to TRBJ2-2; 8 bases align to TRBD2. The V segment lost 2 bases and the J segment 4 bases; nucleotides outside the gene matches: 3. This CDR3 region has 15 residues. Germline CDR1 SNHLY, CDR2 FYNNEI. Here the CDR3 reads CASSETRGGTGELFF. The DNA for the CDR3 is TGTGCCAGCAGTGAAACACGGGGGGGCACCGGGGAGCTGTTTTTT.

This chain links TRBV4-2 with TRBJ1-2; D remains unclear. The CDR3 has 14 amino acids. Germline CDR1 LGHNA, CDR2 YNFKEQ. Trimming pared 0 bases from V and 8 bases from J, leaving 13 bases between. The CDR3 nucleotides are TGTGCCAGCAGCCAAGATGGCCGGCTAGGAGGCTACACCTTC. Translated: CASSQDGRLGGYTF.

The CDR3 protein is CASSEWDRWDSPLHF. Here the CDR3 DNA reads TGTGCCAGCAGTGAGTGGGACAGGTGGGATTCACCCCTCCACTTT. This chain links TRBV6-1 with TRBJ1-6, with 8 bases matching TRBD1. With V trimmed by 3 bases and J by 8 bases, 6 bases remained unmatched. Per germline, CDR1 MNHNS and CDR2 SASEGT. The CDR3 consists of 15 residues.

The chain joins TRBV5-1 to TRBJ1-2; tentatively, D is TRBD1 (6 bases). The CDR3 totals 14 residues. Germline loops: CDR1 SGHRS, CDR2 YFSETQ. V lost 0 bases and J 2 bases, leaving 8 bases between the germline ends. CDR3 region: CASSLGDRNYGYTF. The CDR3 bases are TGCGCCAGCAGCTTGGGAGACAGGAACTATGGCTACACCTTC.

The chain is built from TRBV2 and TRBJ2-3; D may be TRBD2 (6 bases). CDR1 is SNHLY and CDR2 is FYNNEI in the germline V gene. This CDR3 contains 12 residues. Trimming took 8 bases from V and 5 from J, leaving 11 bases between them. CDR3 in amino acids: CASGAREDTQYF. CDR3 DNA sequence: TGTGCCAGCGGCGCGCGGGAAGATACGCAGTATTTT.

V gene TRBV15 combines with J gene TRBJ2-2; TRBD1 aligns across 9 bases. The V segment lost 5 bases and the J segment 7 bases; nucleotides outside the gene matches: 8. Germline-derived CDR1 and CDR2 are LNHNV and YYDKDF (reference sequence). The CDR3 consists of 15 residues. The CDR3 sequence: CATSVSRDRDGELFF. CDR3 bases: TGTGCCACCAGCGTAAGCAGGGACAGGGACGGGGAGCTGTTTTTT. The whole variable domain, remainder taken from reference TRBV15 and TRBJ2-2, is DAMVIQNPRYQVTQFGKPVTLSCSQTLNHNVMYWYQQKSSQAPKLLFHYYDKDFNNEADTPDNFQSRRPNTSFCFLDIRSPGLGDTAMYLCATSVSRDRDGELFFGEGSRLTVL.

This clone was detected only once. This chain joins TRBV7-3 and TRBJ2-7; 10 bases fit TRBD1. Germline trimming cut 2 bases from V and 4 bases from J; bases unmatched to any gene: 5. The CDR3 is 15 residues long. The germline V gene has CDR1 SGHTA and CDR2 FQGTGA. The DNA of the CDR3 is TGTGCCAGCAGCTTACTCCCGGGACAGGGGTACGAGCAGTACTTC. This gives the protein CASSLLPGQGYEQYF.